Below are 3 T cell receptor beta chains sequenced from a single sample in a study of blood T cell repertoires in COVID-19. TCRdb's copy holds only in-frame clones and misses some; the assay was immunoSEQ multiplex PCR. The sample comprises 130,000 to 150,000 clones, about 88% of which are singletons, and more than 9% rests with the top ten. The sequenced sample was peripheral blood. These receptors originate from a man in his fifties with active or convalescent COVID-19.

The chain is built from TRBV28 and TRBJ1-1; D uncertain. CDR1 MDHEN and CDR2 SYDVKM come from the germline V gene. Trimming stripped 3 bases from V and 7 bases from J, with 9 bases between. CDR3 size: 12 residues. CDR3 sequence: CASSLRVGEAFF. Written as DNA, the CDR3 is TGTGCCAGCAGTTTGAGGGTGGGTGAAGCTTTCTTT.

The chain couples TRBV5-4 to TRBJ2-2; TRBD2 matches at 10 bases. There are 15 residues in the CDR3. Germline values: CDR1 SGHNT, CDR2 YYREEE (reference sequence). With 3 bases clipped from V and 1 base from J, the junction kept 0 bases outside the gene matches. The CDR3 reads CASSWTSGNTGELFF. The CDR3, as DNA: TGTGCCAGCAGCTGGACTAGCGGGAACACCGGGGAGCTGTTTTTT.

The chain uses TRBV21-1 and TRBJ2-5; TRBD2 is taken as the D call from the table, unchecked against the DNA. TRBV21-1 is flagged as a pseudogene. CDR3 length: 15 amino acids. The CDR3 region is CASSTAAMVLETQYF. The CDR3 nucleotides read TGTGCCAGCAGCACCGCGGCCATGGTTTTAGAGACCCAGTACTTC.